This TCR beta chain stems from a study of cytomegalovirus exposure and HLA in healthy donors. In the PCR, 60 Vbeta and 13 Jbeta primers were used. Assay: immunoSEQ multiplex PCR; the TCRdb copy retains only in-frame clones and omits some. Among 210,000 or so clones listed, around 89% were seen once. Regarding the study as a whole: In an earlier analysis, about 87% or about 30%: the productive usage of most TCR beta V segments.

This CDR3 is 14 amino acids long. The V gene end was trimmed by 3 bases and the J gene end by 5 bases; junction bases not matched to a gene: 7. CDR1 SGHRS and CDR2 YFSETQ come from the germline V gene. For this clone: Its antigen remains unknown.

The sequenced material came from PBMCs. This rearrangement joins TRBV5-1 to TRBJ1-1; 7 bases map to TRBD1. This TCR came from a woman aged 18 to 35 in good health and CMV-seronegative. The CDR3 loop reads CASSYTTGKTEAFF. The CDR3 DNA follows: TGCGCCAGCAGCTACACGACAGGGAAGACTGAAGCTTTCTTT.